This T cell receptor beta chain was documented in a study of Tregs in tolerant kidney transplant recipients. For this clone: Antigen specificity is unknown.

Germline assignment: CDR1 MDHEN and CDR2 SYDVKM. The CDR3 spans 15 residues. Trimming cost V 3 bases and J 0 bases, with 8 bases left between them. Here immunoSEQ multiplex PCR was the method, and the copy in TCRdb shows in-frame clones only, minus some. The table lists some 8,700 clones, around half of them singletons. The V and J genes are TRBV28 and TRBJ1-4; D not resolved. Sequenced sample: CD4+ T cells from blood cultured with allogeneic cells. This TCR came from a human donor in good health. The CDR3 sequence is CASSFFGATNEKLFF. CDR3 bases: TGTGCCAGCAGTTTCTTCGGAGCAACTAATGAAAAACTGTTTTTT.